A selection of T cell receptor beta chains follows, all from one sample in a study of Ad26.COV2.S vaccination and SARS-CoV-2 variants. TCRdb keeps only in-frame clones here, not all; method: immunoSEQ multiplex PCR. This table has fewer than 400,000 clones, about 82% appearing once. Here the sequenced sample was peripheral blood, taken in a trial of Ad26.COV2.S vaccine versus placebo. All receptors derive from a person aged 18-60 years who received the Ad26.COV2.S COVID-19 vaccine or a placebo. Each CDR3 is given with its conserved first and last residue. D genes are given only for firm matches. Clone size is stated in some rows and not others, as once, few, many or a class when expanded.

D gene | J gene | V gene | clone size | CDR3 protein | CDR3 DNA
TRBD1 | TRBJ1-2 | TRBV7-2 | NA | CASSLSQGALEGYYGYTF | TGTGCCAGCAGCTTATCGCAGGGGGCCCTGGAGGGGTACTATGGCTACACCTTC
NA | TRBJ2-1 | TRBV7-2 | NA | CASSRRVSSYNEQFF | TGTGCCAGCAGTCGCCGAGTAAGCTCCTACAATGAGCAGTTCTTC
TRBD2 | TRBJ2-2 | TRBV19 | NA | CATQLGGGWTGELFF | TGTGCCACTCAGCTGGGCGGGGGATGGACCGGGGAGCTGTTTTTT
NA | TRBJ1-5 | TRBV18 | NA | CASSFSRDNQPQHF | TGTGCCAGCTCATTTTCCCGGGACAATCAGCCCCAGCATTTT
NA | TRBJ1-1 | TRBV3-1/TRBV3-2 | few | CASARRDMNTEAFF | TGTGCCAGCGCCCGCAGGGATATGAACACTGAAGCTTTCTTT
NA | TRBJ2-7 | TRBV5-1 | NA | CASSFGETGFREQYF | TGCGCCAGCAGCTTCGGGGAAACAGGGTTTCGAGAGCAGTACTTC
NA | TRBJ2-1 | TRBV6-1 | NA | CASSEFWTARYNEQFF | TGTGCCAGCAGTGAATTTTGGACCGCCCGCTACAATGAGCAGTTCTTC
TRBD1 | TRBJ2-2 | TRBV7-6 | NA | CASSLVVGQGAPTGELFF | TGTGCCAGCAGCTTAGTGGTCGGACAGGGGGCGCCCACCGGGGAGCTGTTTTTT
TRBD2 | TRBJ2-2 | TRBV7-2 | once | CASSSRTSGGASTGELFF | TGTGCCAGCAGCTCGAGGACTAGCGGGGGGGCAAGCACCGGGGAGCTGTTTTTT
NA | TRBJ2-5 | TRBV6-5 | NA | CASSYGTKETQYF | TGTGCCAGCAGTTACGGGACAAAAGAGACCCAGTACTTC
NA | TRBJ1-3 | TRBV2 | NA | CASSKYTGNTIYF | TGTGCCAGCAGTAAGTACACTGGAAACACCATATATTTT
NA | TRBJ1-1 | TRBV7-6 | NA | CASSPRAPPNTEAFF | TGTGCCAGCAGCCCCAGGGCCCCACCGAACACTGAAGCTTTCTTT
NA | TRBJ2-7 | TRBV29-1 | NA | CSVERIETYEQYF | TGCAGCGTTGAGAGGATTGAGACCTACGAGCAGTACTTC
TRBD1 | TRBJ2-7 | TRBV5-6 | NA | CASSLRDSSYEQYF | TGTGCCAGCAGCCTCCGGGACAGCTCCTACGAGCAGTACTTC
NA | TRBJ1-3 | TRBV5-4 | NA | CASSLDRLGNTIYF | TGTGCCAGCAGCCTCGACAGGCTCGGAAACACCATATATTTT
NA | TRBJ2-6 | TRBV9 | NA | CASSVATAAGSGANVLTF | TGTGCCAGCAGCGTAGCTACGGCTGCAGGTAGTGGGGCCAACGTCCTGACTTTC
NA | TRBJ2-6 | TRBV4-3 | NA | CASSQAVSGANVLTF | TGCGCCAGCAGCCAAGCGGTCTCTGGGGCCAACGTCCTGACTTTC
NA | TRBJ2-5 | TRBV7-8 | NA | CASSLTQETQYF | TGTGCCAGCAGCTTAACCCAAGAGACCCAGTACTTC
TRBD1 | TRBJ1-4 | TRBV5-1 | NA | CASSKAGQYNEKLFF | TGCGCCAGCAGTAAAGCGGGACAGTATAATGAAAAACTGTTTTTT
NA | TRBJ1-2 | TRBV2 | few | CASSALQGDGYTF | TGTGCCAGCAGTGCTTTACAGGGAGATGGCTACACCTTC
NA | TRBJ2-3 | TRBV5-4 | NA | CASHFRASGTDTQYF | TGTGCCAGCCACTTCCGGGCCTCCGGCACAGATACGCAGTATTTT
NA | TRBJ1-5 | TRBV6-2/TRBV6-3 | NA | CASSYAVQYNQPQHF | TGTGCCAGCAGTTACGCGGTGCAGTACAATCAGCCCCAGCATTTT
NA | TRBJ2-2 | TRBV18 | few | CASSPPGPVAGELFF | TGTGCCAGCTCACCACCAGGGCCGGTAGCCGGGGAGCTGTTTTTT
TRBD1 | TRBJ1-4 | TRBV5-6 | NA | CASSRDRGRNEKLFF | TGTGCCAGCAGCCGAGACAGGGGGCGAAATGAAAAACTGTTTTTT
NA | TRBJ2-1 | TRBV7-2 | many | CASSLTNRVNEQFF | TGTGCCAGCAGCTTAACAAACAGGGTGAATGAGCAGTTCTTC
NA | TRBJ2-3 | TRBV10-2 | NA | CASRDSGTDTQYF | TGCGCCAGCAGGGACAGCGGCACAGATACGCAGTATTTT
NA | TRBJ1-1 | TRBV30 | NA | CAWDKGTNTEAFF | TGTGCCTGGGACAAGGGGACGAACACTGAAGCTTTCTTT
NA | TRBJ2-3 | TRBV10-3 | NA | CAISGGGPSTDTQYF | TGTGCCATCAGTGGAGGCGGGCCCAGCACAGATACGCAGTATTTT
TRBD2 | TRBJ2-1 | TRBV11-3 | NA | CASSPYGGGLLPYNEQFF | TGTGCCAGCAGCCCCTACGGGGGGGGATTACTACCCTACAATGAGCAGTTCTTC